Presented here are 7 T cell receptor beta chains from one specimen sequenced in a study of cytomegalovirus exposure and HLA in healthy donors. Assay: immunoSEQ multiplex PCR; the TCRdb copy retains only in-frame clones and omits some. The repertoire consists of tens of thousands of clones, with approximately 96% occurring once and the leading ten covering approximately 0.95%. Sample: PBMCs. These receptors originate from a man younger than 35 in good health and CMV-seronegative.

The V call is TRBV11-2, the J call TRBJ2-3, with no clear D. The germline V gene encodes CDR1 SGHAT and CDR2 FQNNGV. V dropped 3 bases and J dropped 0 bases, with 10 bases sitting between them. This CDR3 has 15 amino acids. CDR3 amino acids: CASSFTVSSTDTQYF. In nucleotides, the CDR3 is TGTGCCAGCAGCTTTACAGTGTCTAGCACAGATACGCAGTATTTT.

J is TRBJ1-1 and V is TRBV7-9; 7 bases are a match to TRBD1. The trim removed 4 bases at V and 5 bases at J, leaving 7 bases unmatched. Germline assignment: CDR1 SEHNR and CDR2 FQNEAQ (reference sequence). This CDR3 has 14 amino acids. The CDR3: CASSSQGGRTEAFF. For the CDR3, the DNA is TGTGCCAGCAGCTCCCAGGGGGGCCGTACTGAAGCTTTCTTT.

The chain couples TRBV5-1 to TRBJ1-2; D gene unclear. The CDR3 has 11 residues. Germline-derived CDR1 and CDR2 are SGHRS and YFSETQ. V gave up 10 bases and J gave up 8 bases, with 15 bases separating them. Here the CDR3 reads CAAASGGGYTF. The CDR3 DNA sequence: TGCGCCGCTGCCTCGGGTGGGGGCTACACCTTC.

The chain is built from TRBV9 and TRBJ2-2; maybe TRBD1 (5 bases). Germline CDR1 SGDLS, CDR2 YYNGEE. V dropped 3 bases and J dropped 0 bases, with 12 bases sitting between them. The CDR3 runs to 16 residues. Here the CDR3 DNA reads TGTGCCAGCAGCGAAAGGGGCGACGCGAACACCGGGGAGCTGTTTTTT. It translates to CASSERGDANTGELFF. The full variable domain, in which reference TRBV9 and TRBJ2-2 provide the parts outside the CDR3, is DSGVTQTPKHLITATGQRVTLRCSPRSGDLSVYWYQQSLDQGLQFLIQYYNGEERAKGNILERFSAQQFPDLHSELNLSSLELGDSALYFCASSERGDANTGELFFGEGSRLTVL.

V and J are TRBV25-1 and TRBJ1-1; possibly TRBD1 for D (5 bases). Trimming shortened V by 0 bases and J by 6 bases, and 14 bases separated the two germline ends. Germline CDR1 MGHDK, CDR2 SYGVNS. This CDR3 comprises 15 residues. CDR3 nucleotide sequence: TGTGCCAGCAGTGAATACGGGAGGGGAACGGCTGAAGCTTTCTTT. Its translation is CASSEYGRGTAEAFF.

The chain uses TRBV6-5 and TRBJ2-7; possibly TRBD2 for D (5 bases). The germline V gene has CDR1 MNHEY and CDR2 SVGAGI. With 5 bases removed from V and 6 bases from J, the gap between germline ends came to 11 bases. The CDR3 spans 12 residues. The CDR3 DNA follows: TGTGCCAGCAGTGCGGGTTTCGGCGAGCAGTACTTC. Its translation: CASSAGFGEQYF.

This chain uses TRBV9 with TRBJ1-1; possible D gene TRBD1, 6 bases. The V end was cut by 4 bases, the J end by 3 bases, with 19 bases between. Germline V gene lookup returns CDR1 SGDLS and CDR2 YYNGEE. This CDR3 spans 16 amino acids. The CDR3 region has the DNA TGTGCCAGCAGCTCACCTGAGGGGGGGTGGGACACTGAAGCTTTCTTT. Protein: CASSSPEGGWDTEAFF. The entire variable domain, with the rest obtained from reference TRBV9 and TRBJ1-1, is as follows: DSGVTQTPKHLITATGQRVTLRCSPRSGDLSVYWYQQSLDQGLQFLIQYYNGEERAKGNILERFSAQQFPDLHSELNLSSLELGDSALYFCASSSPEGGWDTEAFFGQGTRLTVV.